These T cell receptor beta chains were read from a single sample in a study of response to subunit inactivated influenza vaccine. MiXCR, applied by TCRdb to the RT-PCR reads, yields one record per CDR3 protein. The sample contains roughly 670,000 distinct CDR3 sequences, approximately 14% of which appear only once. The sequences come from PBMCs from blood, collected approximately 15 days before vaccination. The receptors come from a man aged 50 to 59 who received an inactivated influenza vaccine. The CDR3 runs from the conserved cysteine through the conserved F or W. A D gene is named only where the DNA matches it firmly. Some rows mark clone size as missing; the rest say once, few, many or name a class of expanded clone.

CDR3	DNA	size	V	J	D
CASGGLGVGDEQYF	TGTGCCAGCGGAGGGTTGGGAGTCGGCGACGAGCAGTACTTC	.	TRBV28	TRBJ2-7	.
CASRRAIGWPDTQYF	TGTGCCAGCAGACGCGCAATAGGATGGCCAGATACGCAGTATTTT	few	TRBV5-6	TRBJ2-3	.
CASSGSSAYEQYF	TGTGCCAGCAGTGGATCTAGTGCCTACGAGCAGTACTTC	.	TRBV6-1	TRBJ2-7	.
CASSLGTRTLGGQFF	TGCGCCAGCAGCCTCGGGACTAGAACCTTAGGGGGGCAGTTCTTC	.	TRBV4-3	TRBJ2-1	TRBD2
CASSARDGSYEQYF	TGTGCCAGTAGTGCCCGGGACGGCTCCTACGAGCAGTACTTC	few	TRBV19	TRBJ2-7	.
CSARTASRGYEQYF	TGCAGTGCTAGAACGGCCTCTAGGGGCTACGAGCAGTACTTC	.	TRBV20-1	TRBJ2-7	.
CASNYAGTGANVLTF	TGTGCCAGCAATTACGCCGGGACCGGGGCCAACGTCCTGACTTTC	few	TRBV28	TRBJ2-6	.
CASRKGARLETQYF	TGTGCCAGCCGGAAAGGGGCCAGGTTAGAGACCCAGTACTTC	few	TRBV2	TRBJ2-5	.
CASSYPGLAFNEQFF	TGCGCCAGCAGCTACCCGGGACTAGCATTCAATGAGCAGTTCTTC	few	TRBV10-2	TRBJ2-1	TRBD2
CASSLRERGNQETQYF	TGTGCCAGCAGCTTAAGGGAGCGGGGGAACCAAGAGACCCAGTACTTC	few	TRBV7-8	TRBJ2-5	TRBD2
CASSPTFKRDYNEQFF	TGTGCCAGCTCACCGACGTTCAAGCGAGATTACAATGAGCAGTTCTTC	.	TRBV18	TRBJ2-1	.
CASSFRRRLSYNEQFF	TGCGCCAGCAGCTTTCGCCGGCGTCTCTCCTACAATGAGCAGTTCTTC	few	TRBV5-1	TRBJ2-1	.
CASSSTLSTYGYTF	TGTGCCAGCAGCTCAACTCTATCTACCTATGGCTACACCTTC	few	TRBV7-9	TRBJ1-2	.
CATTPGKPDEQYF	TGTGCCACAACCCCGGGGAAGCCCGACGAGCAGTACTTC	.	TRBV24-1	TRBJ2-7	.
CATSRDLAGGPGEQYF	TGTGCCACCAGCAGAGATTTGGCGGGAGGGCCTGGGGAGCAGTACTTC	few	TRBV15	TRBJ2-7	TRBD2
CASEPLSSYEQYF	TGTGCCAGCGAGCCTCTGAGCTCCTACGAGCAGTACTTC	.	TRBV2	TRBJ2-7	.
CASSGGTGLIYGYTF	TGTGCCAGCAGCGGGGGGACAGGATTAATCTATGGCTACACCTTC	.	TRBV5-4	TRBJ1-2	TRBD1
CSASVGRGPGELFF	TGCAGTGCTAGTGTCGGGCGGGGTCCCGGGGAGCTGTTTTTT	many	TRBV20-1	TRBJ2-2	.